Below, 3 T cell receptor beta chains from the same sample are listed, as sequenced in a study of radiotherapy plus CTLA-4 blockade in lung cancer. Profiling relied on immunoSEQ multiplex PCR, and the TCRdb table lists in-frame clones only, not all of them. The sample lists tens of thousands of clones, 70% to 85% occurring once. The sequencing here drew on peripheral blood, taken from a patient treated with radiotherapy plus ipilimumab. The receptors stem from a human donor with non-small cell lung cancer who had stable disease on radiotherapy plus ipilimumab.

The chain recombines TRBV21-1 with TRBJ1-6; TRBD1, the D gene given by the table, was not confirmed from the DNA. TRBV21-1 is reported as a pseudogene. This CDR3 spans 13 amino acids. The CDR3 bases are TGTGCCCCGGGACAGCATAATAATTCACCCCTCCACTTT. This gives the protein CAPGQHNNSPLHF.

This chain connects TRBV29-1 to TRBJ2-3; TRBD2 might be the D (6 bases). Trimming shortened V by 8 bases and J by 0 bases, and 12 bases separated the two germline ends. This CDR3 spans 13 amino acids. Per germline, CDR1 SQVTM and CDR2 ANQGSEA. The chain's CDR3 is CSPSGGSTDTQYF. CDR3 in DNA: TGCAGCCCCTCTGGGGGGAGCACAGATACGCAGTATTTT.

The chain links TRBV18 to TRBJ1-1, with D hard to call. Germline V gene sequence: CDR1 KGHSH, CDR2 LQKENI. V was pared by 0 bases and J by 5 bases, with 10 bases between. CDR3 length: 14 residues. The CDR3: CASSPPIGVTEAFF. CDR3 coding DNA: TGTGCCAGCTCACCACCAATTGGGGTAACTGAAGCTTTCTTT. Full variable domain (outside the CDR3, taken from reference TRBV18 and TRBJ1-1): NAGVMQNPRHLVRRRGQEARLRCSPMKGHSHVYWYRQLPEEGLKFMVYLQKENIIDESGMPKERFSAEFPKEGPSILRIQQVVRGDSAAYFCASSPPIGVTEAFFGQGTRLTVV.